A single sample is the source of the 21 T cell receptor beta chains below, sequenced in a study of T-cell reconstitution after alpha-beta-depleted transplantation in children. Unique molecular identifiers featured in how the TCRbeta library was prepared. MiXCR was run by TCRdb on the PCR reads, yielding one entry per CDR3 protein. Of hundreds of thousands of distinct CDR3 sequences in the sample, about 15% were seen once. The sample here was PBMCs from the stem cell graft donor, taken from the stem cell graft. All receptors derive from a human donor who donated a stem cell graft to a child with acute myeloid leukemia.

This clonotype occurred many times. The chain joins TRBV4-3 to TRBJ2-7; D may be TRBD2 (6 bases). The V end lost 1 base, the J end lost 1 base, and 11 bases lay between the germline ends. The V gene's germline CDR1 is LGHNA and CDR2 YSLEER. This CDR3 has 15 residues. CDR3 sequence reads: CASSQARGRSYEQYF. Written as DNA, the CDR3 is TGCGCCAGCAGCCAAGCTCGTGGGAGGTCCTACGAGCAGTACTTC.

In its sample, this clonotype was seen many times. V is TRBV6-1 and J is TRBJ2-1; 11 bases match TRBD2. There are 14 residues in the CDR3. With V trimmed by 7 bases and J by 4 bases, 3 bases remained unmatched. Germline-derived CDR1 and CDR2 are MNHNS and SASEGT. Written as DNA, the CDR3 is TGTGCCAGCATTGTAGCGGGGGGGTACAATGAGCAGTTCTTC. Its translation: CASIVAGGYNEQFF.

This chain links TRBV20-1 with TRBJ1-1; unclear D gene. The CDR3 totals 17 residues. The V and J ends lost 0 bases and 1 base respectively, with 18 bases between them. In germline, CDR1 is DFQATT, CDR2 SNEGSKA (reference sequence). The CDR3 DNA is TGCAGTGCTAGAGATGAGATTTTTGGCCGGAGGAACACTGAAGCTTTCTTT. Translation: CSARDEIFGRRNTEAFF.

This clonotype was recorded many times. The J gene is TRBJ1-2, the V gene TRBV20-1; D ambiguous. Germline CDR1 and CDR2: DFQATT and SNEGSKA (reference sequence). The V gene lost 3 bases and the J gene lost 4 bases, with 12 bases spanning the gap. CDR3 length: 13 amino acids. CDR3 DNA: TGCAGTGCTAGGGCTACGGTGACCTATGGCTACACCTTC. As protein: CSARATVTYGYTF.

This clonotype was picked up a small number of times. This sequence joins TRBV28 and TRBJ2-7; weak D call: TRBD1 (6 bases). The CDR3 totals 13 residues. Germline CDR1 MDHEN, CDR2 SYDVKM. V dropped 3 bases and J dropped 6 bases, with 12 bases sitting between them. The CDR3 DNA is TGTGCCAGCAGTTTCAACAGGGTCGGCGAGCAGTACGTC. It translates to CASSFNRVGEQYV.

As regards this clonotype: At one end the junction does not follow the germline gene, possibly because of a read error. This chain uses TRBV3-1 with TRBJ1-5, with TRBD1 matching over 10 bases. The CDR3 consists of 17 residues. Looked up from germline, CDR1 is LGHDT and CDR2 is YNNKEL (reference sequence). CDR3 loop: CACRPTGGYYSNQPQHF. The CDR3 DNA follows: TGTGCCTGCAGGCCGACAGGGGGCTATTATAGCAATCAGCCCCAGCATTTT.

The CDR3 nucleotides read TGCGCCAGCAGCCCCCGGACAGGTTCTAACTATGGCTACACCTTC. As protein: CASSPRTGSNYGYTF. The V and J genes are TRBV4-3 and TRBJ1-2, with 7 positions matching TRBD1. CDR1 is LGHNA and CDR2 is YSLEER in the germline V gene. The CDR3 has 15 residues. Trimming at V came to 4 bases and at J to 0 bases, leaving 5 bases not matched to a gene.

This clonotype was detected ten times or more. This rearrangement joins TRBV5-1 to TRBJ1-5; 8 bases match TRBD1. The CDR3 spans 15 residues. V shed 5 bases and J 1 base; nucleotides not matched to a gene: 5. CDR1 and CDR2 from the germline V gene are SGHRS and YFSETQ. The DNA of the CDR3 is TGCGCCAGCAGACCAGGGGGCACAAGCAATCAGCCCCAGCATTTT. The encoded protein is CASRPGGTSNQPQHF.

The chain couples TRBV4-1 to TRBJ2-3; D call uncertain. V was cut by 3 bases and J by 3 bases, with 7 bases left in between. The length of the CDR3 is 13 residues. CDR1 is MGHRA and CDR2 is YSYEKL in the germline V gene. The CDR3 loop is CASSQSRTDTQYF. CDR3 nucleotides: TGCGCCAGCAGCCAGTCGAGGACAGATACGCAGTATTTT.

This clonotype was recorded many times. This chain joins TRBV20-1 and TRBJ2-5; TRBD2 might be the D (5 bases). This CDR3 spans 13 amino acids. The germline V gene has CDR1 DFQATT and CDR2 SNEGSKA (reference sequence). V dropped 6 bases and J dropped 7 bases, with 18 bases sitting between them. CDR3 protein: CSATFTRRGTQYF. The CDR3 coding sequence is TGCAGTGCCACGTTTACTAGGAGAGGGACCCAGTACTTC.

The sample holds one count of this clonotype. V usage is TRBV5-1 and J usage is TRBJ1-1; no clear D gene. The CDR3 extends over 12 amino acids. V was trimmed by 5 bases and J by 3 bases, leaving 8 bases between them. Germline-derived CDR1 and CDR2 are SGHRS and YFSETQ. The CDR3 region is CASRVDHTEAFF. CDR3 in DNA: TGCGCCAGCAGGGTGGACCACACTGAAGCTTTCTTT.

On this clonotype: This may stem from a read error, because a much larger clone lies one nucleotide away. The V and J genes are TRBV20-1 and TRBJ2-5; unclear D gene. CDR3 length: 11 amino acids. CDR1 and CDR2 (germline): DFQATT, SNEGSKA (reference sequence). V lost 5 bases, J lost 3 bases, and 7 bases lay in between. For the CDR3, the DNA is TGCAGTGCTCCAGACAAAGAGACCCAGTACTTC. It is translated as CSAPDKETQYF.

The CDR3: CSVSGTMRTEAFF. CDR3 bases: TGCAGCGTTTCCGGGACAATGAGAACTGAAGCTTTCTTT. This chain connects TRBV29-1 to TRBJ1-1, with D maybe TRBD1 (6 bases). Germline CDR1 is SQVTM and CDR2 is ANQGSEA. The CDR3 extends over 13 amino acids. Trimming cost V 5 bases and J 5 bases, with 15 bases left between them.

J is TRBJ2-3 and V is TRBV12-3 or TRBV12-4, with a tentative D call TRBD1 (6 bases). The CDR3 is 16 amino acids. V was clipped by 2 bases and J by 1 base, with 13 bases between them. CDR3 protein: CASSLPPGQRTDTQYF. CDR3 nucleotide sequence: TGTGCCAGCAGTTTACCACCGGGACAACGCACAGATACGCAGTATTTT.

The chain has TRBV29-1 and TRBJ2-3; 12 nucleotides line up with TRBD1. Germline CDR1 SQVTM, CDR2 ANQGSEA. The CDR3 runs to 18 residues. V lost 4 bases to trimming and J lost 2 bases; unmatched junction nucleotides: 13. The CDR3 sequence: CSVAGQGAQRADTDTQYF. In DNA, the CDR3 is TGCAGCGTTGCGGGACAGGGGGCCCAGCGGGCGGACACAGATACGCAGTATTTT.

This clonotype was observed a few times. V is TRBV5-1 and J is TRBJ1-2; D not resolved. V was shortened by 6 bases and J by 4 bases, with 16 bases between the two germline ends. This CDR3 comprises 14 residues. The V gene's germline CDR1 is SGHRS and CDR2 YFSETQ. CDR3 loop: CASKLQLGSYGYTF. The CDR3, as DNA: TGCGCCAGCAAGCTCCAGTTGGGTTCCTATGGCTACACCTTC.

This clonotype came up many times. This chain uses TRBV5-1 with TRBJ1-1; D gene uncertain. Trimming shortened V by 1 base and J by 1 base, and 8 bases separated the two germline ends. This CDR3 has 14 amino acids. Germline V CDR1 and CDR2: SGHRS, YFSETQ. DNA for the CDR3: TGCGCCAGCAGCTTGAAGGGCGAGAACACTGAAGCTTTCTTT. This gives the protein CASSLKGENTEAFF.

This clonotype was counted ten times or more. The chain uses TRBV29-1 and TRBJ1-2, with D hard to call. In germline, CDR1 is SQVTM, CDR2 ANQGSEA. Trimming took 2 bases from V and 6 from J, leaving 10 bases between them. The CDR3 is made up of 12 amino acids. DNA of the CDR3: TGCAGCGTTGAATTTTCAGAAGATGGCTACACCTTC. This gives the protein CSVEFSEDGYTF.

This clonotype was detected a few times. The V and J genes are TRBV14 and TRBJ2-7, with D perhaps matching TRBD1 (7 bases). Per germline, CDR1 SGHDN and CDR2 FVKESK. The V gene lost 3 bases and the J gene lost 4 bases, with 22 bases spanning the gap. This CDR3 is built from 17 residues. This chain's CDR3 is CASSQATGTALAYEQYF. The CDR3 nucleotides are TGTGCCAGCAGCCAGGCGACAGGGACTGCTCTGGCGTACGAGCAGTACTTC.

This clonotype was recorded many times. The chain recombines TRBV20-1 with TRBJ2-7; no clear D. CDR3 length: 14 residues. The V gene lost 6 bases and the J gene lost 1 base, with 16 bases spanning the gap. CDR1 DFQATT and CDR2 SNEGSKA come from the germline V gene (reference sequence). This CDR3 is CSAGTTVASYEQYF. In DNA, the CDR3 is TGCAGTGCGGGCACGACCGTCGCATCCTACGAGCAGTACTTC.

This chain joins TRBV7-2 and TRBJ1-1, with D possibly being TRBD1 (5 bases). The length of the CDR3 is 14 residues. Trimming cost V 3 bases and J 1 base, with 9 bases left between them. Germline CDR1 reads SGHTA; CDR2 reads FQGNSA. The CDR3 coding sequence is TGTGCCAGCAGCTTTAAGGGGAGGAACACTGAAGCTTTCTTT. As protein: CASSFKGRNTEAFF.